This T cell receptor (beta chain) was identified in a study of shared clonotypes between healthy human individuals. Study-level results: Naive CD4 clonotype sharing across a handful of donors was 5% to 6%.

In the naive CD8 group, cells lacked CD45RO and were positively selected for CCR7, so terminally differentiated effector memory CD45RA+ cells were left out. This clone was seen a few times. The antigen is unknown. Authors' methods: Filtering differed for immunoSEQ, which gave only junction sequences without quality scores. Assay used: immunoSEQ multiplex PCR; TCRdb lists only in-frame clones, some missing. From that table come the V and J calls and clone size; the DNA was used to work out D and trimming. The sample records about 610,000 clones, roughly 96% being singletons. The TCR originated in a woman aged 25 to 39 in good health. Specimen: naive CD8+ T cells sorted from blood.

This CDR3 reads CASGGGTEAFF. The CDR3 coding sequence is TGTGCCAGCGGTGGTGGCACTGAAGCTTTCTTT. The chain links TRBV2 to TRBJ1-1; D is ambiguous. This CDR3 spans 11 amino acids. V lost 8 bases and J 4 bases, leaving 8 bases between the germline ends. Germline-derived CDR1 and CDR2 are SNHLY and FYNNEI.